This T cell receptor beta chain was sequenced in a study of blood T cell repertoires in COVID-19. Looked up from germline, CDR1 is GTSNPN and CDR2 is SVGIG (reference sequence). V trimming: 1 base; J trimming: 1 base; junction bases outside the gene matches: 0. This CDR3 is 13 amino acids long. As handled by the study authors: From reference gene primer amplification, estimates of nucleated cell counts were derived. Assay used: immunoSEQ multiplex PCR; TCRdb lists only in-frame clones, some missing. That table furnishes V, J and clone size, whereas the DNA furnished D and trimming. The sample includes around 140,000 clones, 70% to 90% of them seen just once. A single count supports this clone.

This rearrangement joins TRBV30 to TRBJ2-7, with 8 positions matching TRBD1. The TCR originated in a human donor with acute or convalescent COVID-19. The donor label of this sample is uncertain. The sequenced sample was peripheral blood. Written as DNA, the CDR3 is TGTGCCTGGAGTGGGACAGGGTCCTACGAGCAGTACTTC. This translates into CAWSGTGSYEQYF. The full variable domain, its missing parts supplied by reference TRBV30 and TRBJ2-7, is SQTIHQWPATLVQPVGSPLSLECTVEGTSNPNLYWYRQAAGRGLQLLFYSVGIGQISSEVPQNLSASRPQDRQFILSSKKLLLSDSGFYLCAWSGTGSYEQYFGPGTRLTVT.